This is a list of T cell receptor beta chains from one sample in a study of sequential checkpoint blockade in melanoma. Method: immunoSEQ multiplex PCR; TCRdb's copy keeps in-frame clones and lacks some. The sample has 13,000 or so clones; 21% are singletons. The sample here was tumor tissue (inferred from file names), taken from a patient given nivolumab and ipilimumab in sequence. The receptor set was obtained from a human donor with melanoma. The CDR3 runs from the conserved cysteine through the conserved F or W. Each record gives: D gene, J gene, clone size, V gene, CDR3 DNA, CDR3 protein. The D gene is left open where the match is weak. A clone size is listed for some rows: how often the clone was seen (once, few, many), or a class if it is expanded.

>-|TRBJ1-2|-|TRBV11-3
TGTGCCAGCAGCCCGATGGCTAGGGCCGGGGCCGGGGGCTACACCTTC
CASSPMARAGAGGYTF
>-|TRBJ2-3|few|TRBV6-8
TGTGCCAGCAGTTACTCGAAGCTTACTAGCACAGATACGCAGTATTTT
CASSYSKLTSTDTQYF
>-|TRBJ1-5|many|TRBV11-3
TGTGCCAGCAGCTCCCAGGGTGTGAATCAGCCCCAGCATTTT
CASSSQGVNQPQHF
>-|TRBJ1-1|-|TRBV19
TGTGCCAGTACCGACAGTCTTTTAATGAACACTGAAGCTTTCTTT
CASTDSLLMNTEAFF
>TRBD1|TRBJ1-1|few|TRBV4-1
TGCGCCAGCAGTCAGACCTCCAGGGGGGCTTTCTTT
CASSQTSRGAFF
>TRBD1|TRBJ2-5|-|TRBV5-1
TGCGCCAGCAGCCTGATCGGGACAGGACGTATCCAAGAGACCCAGTACTTC
CASSLIGTGRIQETQYF
>TRBD2|TRBJ2-2|-|TRBV5-1
TGCGCCAGCAGCCAGGGGGTAGCGGGGGCCTGGGGCGGGGAGCTGTTTTTT
CASSQGVAGAWGGELFF
>-|TRBJ1-4|-|TRBV11-3
TGTGCCAGCAGCTTATTGGGGGCGCTTAATGAAAAACTGTTTTTT
CASSLLGALNEKLFF
>-|TRBJ2-1|-|TRBV19
TGTGCCAGTAGTATTGCGACAGACAATGAGCAGTTCTTC
CASSIATDNEQFF
>TRBD2|TRBJ2-7|few|TRBV30
TGTGCCTGGAGCCTTCTGGGGAGGGGATACGAGCAGTACTTC
CAWSLLGRGYEQYF
>-|TRBJ2-2|few|TRBV11-3
TGTGCCAGCAGCCTTGACTACGGGGCAGGGAGGAACACCGGGGAGCTGTTTTTT
CASSLDYGAGRNTGELFF
>-|TRBJ1-6|-|TRBV18
TGTGCCAGCTCACCAGGCCCCGCGGGTTCACCCCTCCACTTT
CASSPGPAGSPLHF
>-|TRBJ2-5|few|TRBV7-1
TGTGCCAGCAGCTCGGGACGGCGGGAGACCCAGTACTTC
CASSSGRRETQYF
>TRBD1|TRBJ1-4|-|TRBV4-1
TGCGCCAGCAGCCAAGATAACGGGAATCGGGACAGGGATGAAAAACTGTTTTTT
CASSQDNGNRDRDEKLFF
>-|TRBJ1-1|-|TRBV6-8
TGTGCCATCAGTGGACGGTTGAACACTGAAGCTTTCTTT
CAISGRLNTEAFF
>TRBD1|TRBJ1-1|once|TRBV29-1
TGCAGCGTGGAGAGACAGGGCTCAGGGACTGAAGCTTTCTTT
CSVERQGSGTEAFF
>TRBD1|TRBJ1-2|-|TRBV7-6
TGTGCCAGCAGCTTCGGGACAGGGGACTATGGCTACACCTTC
CASSFGTGDYGYTF
>-|TRBJ2-3|medium-sized|TRBV11-3
TGTGCCAGCAGCTTGAGGGGGTCCTACACAGATACGCAGTATTTT
CASSLRGSYTDTQYF
>TRBD1|TRBJ1-1|-|TRBV6-8
TGTGCCAGCAGACCGGGACAGATGAACACTGAAGCTTTCTTT
CASRPGQMNTEAFF
>-|TRBJ2-5|-|TRBV6-8
TGTGCCAGCAGTTACTCGACCCAAACCCAGTACTTC
CASSYSTQTQYF
>TRBD2|TRBJ2-1|few|TRBV11-3
TGTGCCAGCAGCTTAGGGGGACTAGCGGGAGGCACCTATGAAAATGAGCAGTTCTTC
CASSLGGLAGGTYENEQFF
>-|TRBJ1-1|medium-sized|TRBV6-8
TGTGCCAGCAGTGATAGAGGTCCTTATGGGGACACTGAAGCTTTCTTT
CASSDRGPYGDTEAFF
>-|TRBJ1-5|-|TRBV6-8
TGTGCCAGCAGCCCCGGTATGGGCCAGCCCCAGCATTTT
CASSPGMGQPQHF
>TRBD2|TRBJ2-3|once|TRBV30
TGTGCCTGGACTAGCGGGCTTACAGATACGCAGTATTTT
CAWTSGLTDTQYF
>-|TRBJ1-1|few|TRBV11-3
TGTGCCAGCAGCTTAGGGGACGTGGGCACTGAAGCTTTCTTT
CASSLGDVGTEAFF
>TRBD2|TRBJ2-7|-|TRBV18
TGTGCCAGCTCACCATCGGGGGGTACCTACGAGCAGTACTTC
CASSPSGGTYEQYF
>TRBD2|TRBJ2-2|few|TRBV19
TGTGCCAGTAGCCGGGAGAGGGAGGGAACCGGGGAGCTGTTTTTT
CASSREREGTGELFF